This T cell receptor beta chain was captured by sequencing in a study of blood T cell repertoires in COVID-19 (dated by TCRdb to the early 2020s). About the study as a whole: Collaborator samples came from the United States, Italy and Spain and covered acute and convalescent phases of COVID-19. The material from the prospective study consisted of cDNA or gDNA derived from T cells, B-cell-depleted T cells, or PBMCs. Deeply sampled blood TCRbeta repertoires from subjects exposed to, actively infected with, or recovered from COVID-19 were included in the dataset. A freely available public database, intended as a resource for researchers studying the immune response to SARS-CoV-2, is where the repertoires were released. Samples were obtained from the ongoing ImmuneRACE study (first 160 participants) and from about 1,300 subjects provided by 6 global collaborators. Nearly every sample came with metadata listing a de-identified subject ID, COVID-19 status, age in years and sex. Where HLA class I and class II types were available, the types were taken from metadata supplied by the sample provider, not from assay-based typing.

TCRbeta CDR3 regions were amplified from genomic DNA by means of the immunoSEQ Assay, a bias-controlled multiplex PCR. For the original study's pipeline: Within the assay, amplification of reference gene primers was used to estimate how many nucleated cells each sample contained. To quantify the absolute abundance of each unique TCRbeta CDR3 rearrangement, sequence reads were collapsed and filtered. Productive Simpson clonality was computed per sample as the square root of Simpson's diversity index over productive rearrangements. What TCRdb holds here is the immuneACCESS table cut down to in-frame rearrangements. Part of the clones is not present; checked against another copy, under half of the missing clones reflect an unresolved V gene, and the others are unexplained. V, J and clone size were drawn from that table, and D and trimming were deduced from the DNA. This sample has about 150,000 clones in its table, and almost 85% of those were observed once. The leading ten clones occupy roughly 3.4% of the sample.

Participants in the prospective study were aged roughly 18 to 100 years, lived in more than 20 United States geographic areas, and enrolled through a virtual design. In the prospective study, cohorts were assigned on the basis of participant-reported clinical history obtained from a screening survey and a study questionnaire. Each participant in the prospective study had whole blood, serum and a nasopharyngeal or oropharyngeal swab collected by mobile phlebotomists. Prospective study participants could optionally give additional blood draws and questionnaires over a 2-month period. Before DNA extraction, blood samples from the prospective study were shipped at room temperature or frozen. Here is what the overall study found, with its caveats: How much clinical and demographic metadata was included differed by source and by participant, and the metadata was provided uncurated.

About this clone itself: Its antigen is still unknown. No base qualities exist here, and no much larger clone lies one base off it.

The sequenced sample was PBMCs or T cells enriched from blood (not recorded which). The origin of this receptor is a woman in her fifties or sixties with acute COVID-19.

The nucleotide sequence reads TGTGCCAGCAGTGCCCTACAGCACGACACAGATACGCAGTATTTT. Its protein product is CASSALQHDTDTQYF. The receptor chain draws on TRBV27 and TRBJ2-3, with the D gene not confidently named. Deletion took 5 bases off V and 2 bases off J, with a span of 14 bases between the germline ends. The CDR3 spans 15 residues, from the cysteine through the phenylalanine. CDR3 DNA only is kept here, 45 bases in frame from base 1. Via the germline V gene (reference sequence), CDR1 is MNHEY and CDR2 SMNVEV.